This T cell receptor (beta chain) was obtained from a study of CXCR3-negative and CXCR3-positive naive CD8 T cells. Points from the study as a whole: In CXCR3-positive naive cells, the TRB CDR3s were more hydrophobic than in CXCR3-negative naive cells.

On this clonotype: Its antigen remains unknown.

The CDR3 length is 15 residues. Germline CDR1 SEHNR, CDR2 FQNEAQ (reference sequence). UMI-labeled TRB cDNA libraries were prepared by 5' RACE. TCRdb re-analyzed the 5' RACE reads; it lists each CDR3 protein once, without DNA. The table lists about 50,000 distinct CDR3 sequences. The rearrangement links TRBV7-9 to TRBJ2-1; TCRdb indicates TRBD2, and absent DNA this call remains unverified. The TCR originated in a human donor in good health. Some clones in this sample may be carry-over from other donors' samples. The specimen sequenced was naive CXCR3+ CD8+ T cells from blood. Sample subset: CD45RO-CCR7+CD27+CD95- naive CD8+ T cells expressing CXCR3 (TNR3+). The CDR3 sequence: CASSSLAGARNEQLF.